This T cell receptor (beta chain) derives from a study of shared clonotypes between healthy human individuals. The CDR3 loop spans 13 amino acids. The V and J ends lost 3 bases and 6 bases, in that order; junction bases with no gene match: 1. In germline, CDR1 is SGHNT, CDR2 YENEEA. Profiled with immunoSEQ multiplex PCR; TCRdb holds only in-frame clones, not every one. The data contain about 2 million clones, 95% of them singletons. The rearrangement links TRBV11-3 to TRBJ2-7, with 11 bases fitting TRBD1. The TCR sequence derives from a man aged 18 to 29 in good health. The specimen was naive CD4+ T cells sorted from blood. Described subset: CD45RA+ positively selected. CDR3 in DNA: TGTGCCAGCAGCTTGGGGACAGGGGGCGAGCAGTACTTC. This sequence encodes CASSLGTGGEQYF.